These 4 T cell receptor beta chains came from one sample sequenced in a study of PD-1 blockade in mismatch repair-deficient tumors. The repertoire was sequenced with immunoSEQ multiplex PCR; TCRdb's copy has only in-frame clones and lacks some. The sample lists about 34,000 clones, 80% seen once, with about 3.7% in the top ten. The source was PBMCs, collected 6 weeks after starting pembrolizumab. The source of these receptors is an adult with mismatch repair-deficient cancer.

With respect to this clone: Other DNA sequences in this specimen translate into the identical CDR3. The chain links TRBV7-9 to TRBJ2-1, with TRBD2 matching 10 bases. There are 16 residues in the CDR3. V gave up 5 bases and J gave up 1 base; unmatched junction bases: 5. From germline, CDR1 is SEHNR and CDR2 FQNEAQ (reference sequence). CDR3 nucleotide sequence: TGTGCCAGCAGCCTATCACTAGCGGGATCCTACAATGAGCAGTTCTTC. Its translation is CASSLSLAGSYNEQFF.

This sequence joins TRBV28 and TRBJ2-7; 8 bases fit TRBD1. Germline V gene sequence: CDR1 MDHEN, CDR2 SYDVKM. This CDR3 is built from 14 residues. J was trimmed by 4 bases and V by 5 bases; bases with no gene match: 7. In nucleotides, the CDR3 is TGTGCCAGCAGTCCTCGGACAGGGTCGTACGAGCAGTACTTC. Protein product: CASSPRTGSYEQYF.

This clone was counted a few times. The CDR3 nucleotides are TGTGCCAGCAGCTTGGCCTCGGGGGGCGGTGGAAACACCATATATTTT. Translated, it gives CASSLASGGGGNTIYF. This chain uses TRBV5-4 with TRBJ1-3, with D possibly being TRBD1 (6 bases). CDR3 length: 16 residues. Trimming took 0 bases from V and 3 from J, leaving 13 bases between them. From germline, CDR1 is SGHNT and CDR2 YYREEE (reference sequence).

V gene TRBV7-9 combines with J gene TRBJ1-1; tentative D call: TRBD1 (5 bases). Trimming cost V 2 bases and J 0 bases, with 13 bases left between them. There are 16 residues in the CDR3. The germline CDR1 and CDR2 sequences are SEHNR and FQNEAQ (reference sequence). The CDR3 loop is CASSLIPGGVNTEAFF. CDR3 in DNA: TGTGCCAGCAGCTTAATTCCGGGAGGGGTGAACACTGAAGCTTTCTTT.